This T cell receptor beta chain was found in a study of shared clonotypes between healthy human individuals. Those who donated, Caucasian adults without exception, all lived in Nashville, Tennessee. J gave up 10 bases and V 4 bases, and 5 bases lay outside the gene matches. The CDR3 extends over 14 amino acids. Germline loops: CDR1 SGHTA, CDR2 FQGNSA. Study results and caveats: Sorted-subset sequencing, rarefaction showed, was incomplete despite large depth.

Sequenced by immunoSEQ multiplex PCR; TCRdb stores in-frame clones only, minus some. Of about 1 million clones in the sample, about three quarters were seen once. Concerning this clone itself: Its target is not known.

The sequencing input was memory CD4+ T cells sorted from blood. As for subset: CD45RA-negative fraction. V and J are TRBV7-2 and TRBJ2-3; 13 bases are shared with TRBD2. The receptor was isolated from a young man in good health. The CDR3 DNA sequence: TGTGCCAGCAGCTCTACGGGACTAGCGGGATCGCAGTATTTT. This translates into CASSSTGLAGSQYF.